A selection of T cell receptor beta chains follows, all from one sample in a study of cytomegalovirus exposure and HLA in healthy donors. Generated by immunoSEQ multiplex PCR, the TCRdb table keeps only in-frame clones and is missing some. In the table there are under 200,000 clones, over 75% of which are singletons. The sample consisted of PBMCs. Receptor source: a woman aged 50 to 60 in good health and CMV-seronegative. The CDR3 runs from the conserved cysteine through the conserved F or W. A D gene is named only where the DNA matches it firmly. For some rows the clone size is stated as once, few or many, or as a class when expanded; others skip it.

few | TRBD1 | TRBJ1-1 | TRBV6-5 | CASSRGRNTEAFF | TGTGCCAGCAGCAGGGGGCGCAACACTGAAGCTTTCTTT
. | . | TRBJ2-7 | TRBV19 | CARAKGKVSSYEQYF | TGTGCCAGAGCGAAAGGCAAGGTTAGCTCCTACGAGCAGTACTTC
once | . | TRBJ1-1 | TRBV7-8 | CASSPRDRNTEAFF | TGTGCCAGCAGCCCCCGAGACAGGAACACTGAAGCTTTCTTT
. | . | TRBJ1-2 | TRBV29-1 | CSVAHSNYGYTF | TGCAGCGTGGCCCATTCTAACTATGGCTACACCTTC
. | . | TRBJ2-3 | TRBV19 | CASSIGGFGLTDTQYF | TGTGCCAGTAGTATAGGCGGGTTCGGCCTCACAGATACGCAGTATTTT
. | TRBD1 | TRBJ1-5 | TRBV30 | CAWSGGTGSTSNQPQHF | TGTGCCTGGAGCGGAGGGACAGGCAGTACAAGCAATCAGCCCCAGCATTTT
. | TRBD2 | TRBJ2-1 | TRBV4-1 | CASSQVGRGGSSYNEQFF | TGCGCCAGCAGCCAAGTAGGTCGCGGCGGGAGTTCCTACAATGAGCAGTTCTTC
. | . | TRBJ2-7 | TRBV6-5 | CASSYSTGLGSYEQYF | TGTGCCAGCAGTTATAGTACGGGACTCGGCTCCTACGAGCAGTACTTC
. | TRBD1 | TRBJ2-7 | TRBV9 | CATNPKGQPAYEQYF | TGTGCCACCAATCCTAAGGGACAGCCAGCCTACGAGCAGTACTTC
. | . | TRBJ1-6 | TRBV28 | CASKTRGGFSTYNSPLHF | TGTGCCAGCAAAACTAGAGGCGGATTCAGCACCTATAATTCACCCCTCCACTTT
. | . | TRBJ2-1 | TRBV19 | CASRRDLSRNEQFF | TGTGCCAGTAGAAGGGACTTGAGTCGGAATGAGCAGTTCTTC
. | . | TRBJ1-2 | TRBV15 | CATSRDLSGSANYGYTF | TGTGCCACCAGCAGAGATTTATCGGGGTCAGCTAACTATGGCTACACCTTC
once | . | TRBJ2-7 | TRBV10-2 | CASGGSGQGSREYSYEQYF | TGCGCCAGCGGTGGGTCTGGACAGGGTTCGCGGGAGTACTCCTACGAGCAGTACTTC
. | TRBD1 | TRBJ2-3 | TRBV28 | CASSRSTGGKADTQYF | TGCGCCAGCAGTCGTTCTACAGGGGGCAAAGCAGATACGCAGTATTTT
. | TRBD1 | TRBJ1-5 | TRBV2 | CASSSGRGNQPQHF | TGTGCCAGCAGTTCGGGCAGGGGGAATCAGCCCCAGCATTTT
. | . | TRBJ2-7 | TRBV28 | CASSFLGQLEQYF | TGTGCCAGCAGTTTTCTCGGACAACTCGAGCAGTACTTC
. | . | TRBJ1-1 | TRBV5-1 | CASSFNLGGSNTEAFF | TGCGCCAGCAGCTTCAACCTAGGAGGGTCGAACACTGAAGCTTTCTTT
. | TRBD1 | TRBJ1-2 | TRBV10-3 | CAISNRDRGYTF | TGTGCCATCAGTAACCGGGACAGGGGCTACACCTTC
. | . | TRBJ2-2 | TRBV6-5 | CASTPFTAGELFF | TGTGCCAGCACCCCCTTTACGGCCGGGGAGCTGTTTTTT
once | . | TRBJ1-1 | TRBV30 | CAWSEGGLNTEAFF | TGTGCCTGGAGTGAGGGGGGGCTGAACACTGAAGCTTTCTTT
. | . | TRBJ2-7 | TRBV10-3 | CAISERSRNSLTSYEQYF | TGTGCCATCAGTGAGAGATCGCGAAATAGCTTAACCTCCTACGAGCAGTACTTC
. | TRBD2 | TRBJ2-1 | TRBV7-6 | CASSAGSGVSYNEQFF | TGTGCCAGCAGCGCGGGGAGCGGGGTATCCTACAATGAGCAGTTCTTC
. | . | TRBJ1-1 | TRBV29-1 | CSVELGANTEAFF | TGCAGCGTTGAACTGGGGGCTAACACTGAAGCTTTCTTT
. | . | TRBJ2-1 | TRBV11-3 | CASSLDHSRASLQFF | TGTGCCAGCAGCTTAGATCACTCGAGGGCTAGCCTCCAGTTCTTC
. | TRBD1 | TRBJ2-7 | TRBV5-1 | CASSRDRGVYEQYF | TGCGCCAGCAGCAGGGACAGGGGAGTCTACGAGCAGTACTTC
. | . | TRBJ1-1 | TRBV21-1 | CASSKRTRDGNTEAFF | TGTGCCAGCAGCAAAAGGACCAGGGATGGAAACACTGAAGCTTTCTTT
. | TRBD2 | TRBJ2-3 | TRBV6-5 | CASSTSGADTQYF | TGTGCCAGCAGTACTAGCGGGGCAGATACGCAGTATTTT